This paragraph reports one T cell receptor beta chain. Its antigen is as yet unknown. This record belongs to a study of OX40 agonist ivuxolimab in advanced cancers. About the study: Six ivuxolimab dose levels, 0.01 to 10 mg/kg, were given intravenously every 2 weeks. Participants, approximately 81% male, averaged roughly 60 years of age, ranging from about 20 to 80. Overall study results and limits: CD4+ and CD8+ T cells in blood underwent clonal expansion by week 6 at 0.1 to 3.0 mg/kg.

The table came from immunoSEQ multiplex PCR; TCRdb's copy has only in-frame clones and leaves some out. The repertoire holds tens of thousands of clones, with 70% to 90% as singletons. There are 12 residues in the CDR3. Trimming took 5 bases from V and 6 from J, leaving 10 bases between them. CDR1 MNHEY and CDR2 SVGAGI come from the germline V gene. This clonotype originated in an adult with an advanced solid tumor such as melanoma, head and neck, liver or kidney cancer. The rearrangement uses TRBV6-5 and TRBJ1-1, with D tentatively TRBD1 (6 bases). Sample: CD4+ or CD8+ T cells sorted from blood, taken in a trial of the OX40 agonist ivuxolimab. CDR3 loop: CASSNRVPEAFF. The CDR3 region has the DNA TGTGCCAGCAGTAACAGGGTCCCTGAAGCTTTCTTT.